Below are 18 T cell receptor beta chains sequenced from a single sample in a study of CD8 T cells in ankylosing spondylitis. TCRdb reprocessed the 5' RACE reads via MiXCR and lists one record per CDR3 protein. Here the sample spans 310,000 or so distinct CDR3 sequences, over 15% being singletons. The sample comprised blood, either unsorted or a sorted T cell fraction (not recorded which). These receptor sequences come from a male donor with ankylosing spondylitis or in good health (not recorded which).

This clonotype appeared a few times. The J gene is TRBJ2-2, the V gene TRBV2; D possibly matches TRBD1 or TRBD2 (5 bases each). Trimming removed 4 bases at V and 6 bases at J, with 9 bases between. CDR3 length equals 13 residues. CDR1 and CDR2 from the germline V gene are SNHLY and FYNNEI. CDR3: CASSAEGSGELFF. CDR3 nucleotides: TGTGCCAGCAGTGCAGAGGGGTCCGGGGAGCTGTTTTTT. Using reference TRBV2 and TRBJ2-2 for the parts outside the CDR3, the full variable domain is EPEVTQTPSHQVTQMGQEVILRCVPISNHLYFYWYRQILGQKVEFLVSFYNNEISEKSEIFDDQFSVERPDGSNFTLKIRSTKLEDSAMYFCASSAEGSGELFFGEGSRLTVL.

This chain joins TRBV7-9 and TRBJ2-2; 8 positions agree with TRBD2. Germline V gene data show CDR1 as SEHNR and CDR2 as FQNEAQ (reference sequence). The J segment lost 1 base and the V segment lost 0 bases, leaving 7 bases of the junction unmatched. The length of the CDR3 is 18 residues. The CDR3 reads CASSLAPQLAVNTGELFF. CDR3 bases: TGTGCCAGCAGCTTAGCCCCCCAACTAGCGGTGAACACCGGGGAGCTGTTTTTT.

The rearrangement uses TRBV28 and TRBJ1-2, with TRBD1 as a possible D gene (6 bases). V lost 1 base to trimming and J lost 0 bases, with 21 bases between them. The CDR3 spans 19 residues. Germline V gene sequence: CDR1 MDHEN, CDR2 SYDVKM. DNA of the CDR3: TGTGCCAGCAGTTTATCTCCGACAGGCCTTAGGGGGGCTAACTATGGCTACACCTTC. It encodes CASSLSPTGLRGANYGYTF.

This clonotype showed up many times. The gene calls are TRBV20-1 and TRBJ2-1; 12 positions agree with TRBD2. The CDR3 runs to 15 residues. Germline V gives CDR1 DFQATT, CDR2 SNEGSKA (reference sequence). Trimming cost V 6 bases and J 0 bases; bases outside gene matches: 3. CDR3: CSAPTSGSSYNEQFF. The CDR3 DNA reads TGCAGTGCACCGACTAGCGGGAGCTCCTACAATGAGCAGTTCTTC.

This CDR3 reads CASSESPSYNEQFF. The CDR3 nucleotides read TGTGCCAGCAGTGAAAGCCCCTCCTACAATGAGCAGTTCTTC. J is TRBJ2-1 and V is TRBV25-1, with no clear D. Germline V gives CDR1 MGHDK, CDR2 SYGVNS. With 2 bases removed from V and 0 bases from J, the gap between germline ends came to 5 bases. The CDR3 loop spans 14 amino acids.

This clonotype has just a few counts. V gene TRBV5-1 combines with J gene TRBJ2-1; the D gene could be TRBD1 or TRBD2 (5 bases each). This CDR3 is 14 amino acids long. V lost 4 bases and J 8 bases, leaving 16 bases between the germline ends. Germline V gives CDR1 SGHRS, CDR2 YFSETQ. CDR3 nucleotides: TGCGCCAGCAGCCCCCGGGACCATGTCTATGAGCAGTTCTTC. This codes for CASSPRDHVYEQFF.

This clonotype appeared a few times. The chain employs TRBV20-1 and TRBJ2-3; tentatively, D is TRBD1 or TRBD2 (5 bases each). Trimming pared 6 bases from V and 4 bases from J, leaving 11 bases between. CDR1 and CDR2 (germline): DFQATT, SNEGSKA (reference sequence). The CDR3 extends over 12 amino acids. The CDR3 here is CSATGTADTQYF. DNA of the CDR3: TGCAGTGCCACCGGGACCGCAGATACGCAGTATTTT.

This clonotype was detected ten times or more. The chain recombines TRBV12-3 or TRBV12-4 with TRBJ2-3; D is perhaps TRBD1 (6 bases). CDR3 length equals 14 residues. The V end lost 1 base, the J end lost 3 bases, and 8 bases lay between the germline ends. CDR3 nucleotide sequence: TGTGCCAGCAGTTTAGATACAGGGACAGATACGCAGTATTTT. The encoded protein is CASSLDTGTDTQYF.

The V and J genes are TRBV11-2 and TRBJ2-1; 11 positions agree with TRBD2. Per the germline V gene, CDR1 is SGHAT and CDR2 is FQNNGV. V was clipped by 4 bases and J by 6 bases; unmatched bases: 14. The CDR3 contains 18 residues. CDR3 amino acids: CASSSRGLAEDPRNEQFF. CDR3 bases: TGTGCCAGCAGCTCGAGGGGACTAGCGGAGGACCCCCGCAATGAGCAGTTCTTC.

The chain is built from TRBV15 and TRBJ2-2; a possible D gene is TRBD2 (5 bases). The germline CDR1 and CDR2 sequences are LNHNV and YYDKDF (reference sequence). This CDR3 is 14 amino acids long. Between the trimmed V and J ends, which lost 0 bases and 6 bases, there was a span of 8 bases. CDR3 sequence (DNA): TGTGCCACCAGCAGAGATAGGGAGCCCGGGGAGCTGTTTTTT. Its translation: CATSRDREPGELFF.

This clonotype was counted between two and nine times. The chain recombines TRBV5-1 with TRBJ1-1; D is perhaps TRBD1 (5 bases). This CDR3 is built from 15 residues. Looked up from germline, CDR1 is SGHRS and CDR2 is YFSETQ. The ends were cut back, 0 bases at V and 4 bases at J, with 13 bases in the middle. The CDR3 bases are TGCGCCAGCAGCTTGGTTGGGGCTGGGAGCACTGAAGCTTTCTTT. It translates to CASSLVGAGSTEAFF. Full variable domain (outside the CDR3, taken from reference TRBV5-1 and TRBJ1-1): KAGVTQTPRYLIKTRGQQVTLSCSPISGHRSVSWYQQTPGQGLQFLFEYFSETQRNKGNFPGRFSGRQFSNSRSEMNVSTLELGDSALYLCASSLVGAGSTEAFFGQGTRLTVV.

This clonotype has just a few counts. The chain combines TRBV19 with TRBJ2-1; D unclear. V was clipped by 5 bases and J by 3 bases, with 11 bases between them. Germline V gives CDR1 LNHDA, CDR2 SQIVND (reference sequence). The CDR3 has 14 residues. The CDR3 DNA sequence: TGTGCCAGTAGTTACGGGCTAAGCTACAATGAGCAGTTCTTC. This translates into CASSYGLSYNEQFF.

V and J are TRBV12-3 or TRBV12-4 and TRBJ2-2; a possible D gene is TRBD1 (6 bases). The CDR3 covers 13 residues. Trimming took off 5 bases at V and 6 bases at J, with 10 bases between the two ends. CDR3 amino acids: CASSPTGSGELFF. CDR3 bases: TGTGCCAGCAGTCCCACAGGGTCCGGGGAGCTGTTTTTT.

The chain's CDR3 is CAISGRTADEQFF. CDR3 sequence (DNA): TGTGCCATCAGTGGCAGAACTGCCGATGAGCAGTTCTTC. V and J are TRBV10-3 and TRBJ2-1; D unclear. Germline V gives CDR1 ENHRY, CDR2 SYGVKD. V was trimmed by 4 bases and J by 8 bases, leaving 12 bases between them. This CDR3 contains 13 residues.

This clonotype was counted between two and nine times. The rearrangement uses TRBV10-3 and TRBJ2-2, with 12 nucleotides matching TRBD2. V lost 4 bases to trimming and J lost 4 bases; unmatched junction nucleotides: 10. This CDR3 comprises 18 residues. Germline V gene data show CDR1 as ENHRY and CDR2 as SYGVKD. Here the CDR3 DNA reads TGTGCCATCAGTGCGACTAGCGGGGGAGAGCGGGGCACCGGGGAGCTGTTTTTT. The encoded protein is CAISATSGGERGTGELFF.

This chain links TRBV3-1 with TRBJ2-2; D might be TRBD1 or TRBD2, each matching 7 bases. Trimming removed 6 bases at V and 6 bases at J, with 23 bases between. The germline CDR1 and CDR2 sequences are LGHDT and YNNKEL (reference sequence). This CDR3 has 17 residues. This CDR3 reads CASSPRSGRGGAGELFF. CDR3 nucleotide sequence: TGTGCCAGCAGTCCGCGTTCAGGCAGGGGGGGAGCCGGGGAGCTGTTTTTT.

Worth noting for this clonotype: Germline and junction disagree at one end, which may indicate a read error. The rearrangement uses TRBV12-3 or TRBV12-4 and TRBJ2-2; D tentatively fits TRBD1 or TRBD2 (5 bases each). The CDR3 covers 16 residues. The CDR3 region is CASSLRSAPGTGELFF. CDR3 coding DNA: TGTGCCAGCAGTTTAAGATCAGCGCCGGGGACCGGGGAACTGTTTTTT.

This clonotype has a count of ten or more. CDR3 in amino acids: CASSFGTFDQYF. The CDR3 DNA reads TGTGCCAGCAGCTTCGGGACGTTCGACCAGTACTTC. V is TRBV5-6 and J is TRBJ2-5, with D possibly called TRBD1 or TRBD2 (5 bases each). With 2 bases removed from V and 10 bases from J, the gap between germline ends came to 12 bases. Germline V gives CDR1 SGHDT, CDR2 YYEEEE. CDR3 length: 12 amino acids.